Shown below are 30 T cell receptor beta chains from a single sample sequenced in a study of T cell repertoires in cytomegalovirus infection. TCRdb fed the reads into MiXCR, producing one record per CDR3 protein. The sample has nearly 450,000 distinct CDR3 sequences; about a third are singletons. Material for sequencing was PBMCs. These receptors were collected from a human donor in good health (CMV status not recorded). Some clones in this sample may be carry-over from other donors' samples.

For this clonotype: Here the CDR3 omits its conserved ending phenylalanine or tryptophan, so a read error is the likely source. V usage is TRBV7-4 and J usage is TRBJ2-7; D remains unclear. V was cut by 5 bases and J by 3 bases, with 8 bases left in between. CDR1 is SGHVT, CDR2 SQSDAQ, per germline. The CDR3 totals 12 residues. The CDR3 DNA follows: TGTGCCAGCAGCATCCGCCACTACGAGCAGTACTTA. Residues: CASSIRHYEQYL.

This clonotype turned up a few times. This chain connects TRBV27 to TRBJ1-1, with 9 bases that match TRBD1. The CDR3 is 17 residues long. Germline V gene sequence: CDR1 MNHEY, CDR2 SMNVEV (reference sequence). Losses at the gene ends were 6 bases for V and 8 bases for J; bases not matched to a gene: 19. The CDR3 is CASSYGALGQGGTEAFF. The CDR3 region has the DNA TGTGCCAGCAGCTATGGGGCACTGGGACAGGGCGGAACCGAAGCTTTCTTT.

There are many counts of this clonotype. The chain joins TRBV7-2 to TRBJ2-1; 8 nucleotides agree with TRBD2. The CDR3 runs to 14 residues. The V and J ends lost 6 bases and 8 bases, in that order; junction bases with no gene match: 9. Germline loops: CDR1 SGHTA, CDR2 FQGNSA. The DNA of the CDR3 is TGTGCCAGCAGGGGAGTAGCGGGGTTTTATGAGCAGTTCTTC. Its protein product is CASRGVAGFYEQFF.

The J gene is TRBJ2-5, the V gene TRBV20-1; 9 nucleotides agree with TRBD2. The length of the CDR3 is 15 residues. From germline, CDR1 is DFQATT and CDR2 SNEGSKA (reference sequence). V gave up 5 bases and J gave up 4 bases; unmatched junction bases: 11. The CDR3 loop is CSAPVRGGPSETQYF. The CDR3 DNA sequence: TGCAGTGCTCCCGTGCGGGGGGGGCCGTCAGAGACCCAGTACTTC.

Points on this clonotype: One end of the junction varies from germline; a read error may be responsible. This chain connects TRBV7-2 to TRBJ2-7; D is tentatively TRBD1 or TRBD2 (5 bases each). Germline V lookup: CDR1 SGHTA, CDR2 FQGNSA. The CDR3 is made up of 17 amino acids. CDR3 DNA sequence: TGTGCCAGCAGCTATCTTGGGGGTCGCACAGCCGTCTACGAGCAGTCCTTC. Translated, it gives CASSYLGGRTAVYEQSF.

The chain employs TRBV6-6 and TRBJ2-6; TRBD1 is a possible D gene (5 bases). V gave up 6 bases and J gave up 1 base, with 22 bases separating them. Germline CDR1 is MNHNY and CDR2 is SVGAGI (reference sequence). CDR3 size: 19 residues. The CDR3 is CASSAGKGKSLSGANVLTF. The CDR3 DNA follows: TGTGCCAGCAGCGCTGGAAAGGGGAAATCCTTATCTGGGGCCAACGTCCTGACTTTC.

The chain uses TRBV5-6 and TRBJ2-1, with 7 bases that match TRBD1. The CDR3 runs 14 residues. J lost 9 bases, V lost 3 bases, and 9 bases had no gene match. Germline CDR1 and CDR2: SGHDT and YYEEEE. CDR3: CASSSRTGMGEQFF. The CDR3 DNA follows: TGTGCCAGCAGCTCGAGGACAGGTATGGGTGAGCAGTTCTTC.

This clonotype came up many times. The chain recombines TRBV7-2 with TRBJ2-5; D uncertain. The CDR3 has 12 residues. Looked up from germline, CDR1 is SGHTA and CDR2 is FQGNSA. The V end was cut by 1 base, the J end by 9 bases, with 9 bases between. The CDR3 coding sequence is TGTGCCAGCAGCTTAGGGAAGAGACCCCAGTACTTC. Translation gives CASSLGKRPQYF.

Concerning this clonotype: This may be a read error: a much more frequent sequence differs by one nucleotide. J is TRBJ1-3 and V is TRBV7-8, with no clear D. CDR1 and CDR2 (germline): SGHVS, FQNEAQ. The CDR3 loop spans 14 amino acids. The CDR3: CASKYLASVNTIYF. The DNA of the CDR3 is TGTGCCAGCAAATATTTGGCCTCTGTAAACACCATATATTTT.

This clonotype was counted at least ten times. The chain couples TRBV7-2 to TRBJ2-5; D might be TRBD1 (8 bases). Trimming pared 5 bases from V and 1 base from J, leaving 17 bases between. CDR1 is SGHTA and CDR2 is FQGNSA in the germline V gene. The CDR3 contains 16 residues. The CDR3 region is CASSLRTGRVQETQYF. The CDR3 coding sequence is TGTGCCAGCAGCCTCAGGACAGGGAGGGTCCAAGAGACCCAGTACTTC.

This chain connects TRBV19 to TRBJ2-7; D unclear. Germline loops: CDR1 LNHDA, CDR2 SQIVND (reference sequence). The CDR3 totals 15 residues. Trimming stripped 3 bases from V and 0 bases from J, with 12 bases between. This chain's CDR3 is CASSMARESSYEQYF. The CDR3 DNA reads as TGTGCCAGTAGTATGGCTCGAGAGAGCTCCTACGAGCAGTACTTC.

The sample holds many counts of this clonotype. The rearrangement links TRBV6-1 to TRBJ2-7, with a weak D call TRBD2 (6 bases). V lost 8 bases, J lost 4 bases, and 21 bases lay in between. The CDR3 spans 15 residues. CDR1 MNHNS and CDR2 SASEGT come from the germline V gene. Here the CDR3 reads CASGKGGGGTYEQYF. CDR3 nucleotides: TGTGCCAGCGGAAAGGGAGGCGGAGGAACTTACGAGCAGTACTTC.

CDR3 residues: CASSTPKGAHNEQFF. As DNA, the CDR3 is TGTGCCAGCAGTACCCCGAAGGGGGCCCACAATGAGCAGTTCTTC. The J gene is TRBJ2-1, the V gene TRBV2; TRBD1 matches 7 bases. The CDR3 length is 15 residues. Germline CDR1 SNHLY, CDR2 FYNNEI. J lost 5 bases, V lost 5 bases, and 9 bases had no gene match.

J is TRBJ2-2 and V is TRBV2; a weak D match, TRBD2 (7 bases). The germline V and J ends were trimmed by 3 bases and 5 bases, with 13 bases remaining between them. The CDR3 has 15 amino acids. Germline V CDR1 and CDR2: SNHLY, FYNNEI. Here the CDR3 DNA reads TGTGCCAGCAGTGATCGGCGGGGGCGGACCGGGGAGCTGTTTTTT. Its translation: CASSDRRGRTGELFF.

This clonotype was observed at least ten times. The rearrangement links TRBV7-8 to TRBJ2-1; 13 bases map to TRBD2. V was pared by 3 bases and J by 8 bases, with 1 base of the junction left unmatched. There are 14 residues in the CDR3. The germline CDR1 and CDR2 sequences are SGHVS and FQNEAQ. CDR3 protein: CASSLGTSGDEQFF. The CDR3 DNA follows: TGTGCCAGCAGCTTGGGGACTAGCGGGGATGAGCAGTTCTTC.

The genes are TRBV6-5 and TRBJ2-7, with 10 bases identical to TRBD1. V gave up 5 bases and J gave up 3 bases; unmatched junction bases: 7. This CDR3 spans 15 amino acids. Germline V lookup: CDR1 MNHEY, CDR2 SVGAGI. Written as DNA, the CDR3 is TGTGCCAGCAGTCACGGACAGGGGGTAGGCTACGAGCAGTACTTC. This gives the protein CASSHGQGVGYEQYF.

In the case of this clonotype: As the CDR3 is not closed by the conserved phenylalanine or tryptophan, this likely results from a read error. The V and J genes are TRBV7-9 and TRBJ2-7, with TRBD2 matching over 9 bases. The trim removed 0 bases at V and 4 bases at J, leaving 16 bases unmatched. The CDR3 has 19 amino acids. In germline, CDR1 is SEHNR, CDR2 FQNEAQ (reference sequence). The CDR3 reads CASSLATIYSGGREYEQYL. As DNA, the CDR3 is TGTGCCAGCAGCTTAGCCACCATCTATAGCGGGGGTCGGGAATACGAGCAGTACTTA.

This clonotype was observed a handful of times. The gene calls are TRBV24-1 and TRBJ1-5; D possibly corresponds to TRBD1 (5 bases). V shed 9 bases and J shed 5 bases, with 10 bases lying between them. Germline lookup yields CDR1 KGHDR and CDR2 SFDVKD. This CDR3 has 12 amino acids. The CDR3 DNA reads TGTGCCACCTCTCGGGGCTATCAGCCCCAGCATTTT. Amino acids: CATSRGYQPQHF.

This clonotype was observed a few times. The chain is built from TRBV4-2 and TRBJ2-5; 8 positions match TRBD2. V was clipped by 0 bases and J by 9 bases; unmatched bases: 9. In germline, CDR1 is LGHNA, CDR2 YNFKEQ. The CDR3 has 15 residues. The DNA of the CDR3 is TGTGCCAGCAGCCAAGAGACGCGGGGGGCTTCGGCCCAGTACTTC. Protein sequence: CASSQETRGASAQYF.

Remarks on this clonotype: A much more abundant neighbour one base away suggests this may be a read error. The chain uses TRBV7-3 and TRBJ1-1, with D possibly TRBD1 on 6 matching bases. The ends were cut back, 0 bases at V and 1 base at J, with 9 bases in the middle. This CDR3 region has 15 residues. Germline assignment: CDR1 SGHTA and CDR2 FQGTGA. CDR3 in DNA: TGTGCCAGCAGCTTAACTAGGGGGAAGAACACTGAAGCTTTCTTT. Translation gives CASSLTRGKNTEAFF.

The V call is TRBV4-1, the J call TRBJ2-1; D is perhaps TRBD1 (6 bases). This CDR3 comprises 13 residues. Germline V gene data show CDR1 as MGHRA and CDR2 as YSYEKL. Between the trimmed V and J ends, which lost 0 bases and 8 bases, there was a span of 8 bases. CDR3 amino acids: CASSQDQGYEQFF. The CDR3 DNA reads TGCGCCAGCAGCCAAGATCAGGGGTATGAGCAGTTCTTC.

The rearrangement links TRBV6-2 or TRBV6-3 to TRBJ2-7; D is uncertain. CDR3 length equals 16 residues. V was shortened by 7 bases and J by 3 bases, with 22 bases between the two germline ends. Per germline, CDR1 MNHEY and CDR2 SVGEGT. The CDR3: CASIGLDPSLRYEQYF. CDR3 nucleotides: TGTGCCAGCATTGGGCTGGACCCCAGTTTACGCTACGAGCAGTACTTC.

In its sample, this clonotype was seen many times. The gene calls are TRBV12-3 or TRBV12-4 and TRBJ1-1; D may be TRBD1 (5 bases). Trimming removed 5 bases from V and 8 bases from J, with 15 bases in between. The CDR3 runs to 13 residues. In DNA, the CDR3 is TGTGCCAGCAGTCTGGGACTCGGGGTCGAAGCTTTCTTT. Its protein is CASSLGLGVEAFF.

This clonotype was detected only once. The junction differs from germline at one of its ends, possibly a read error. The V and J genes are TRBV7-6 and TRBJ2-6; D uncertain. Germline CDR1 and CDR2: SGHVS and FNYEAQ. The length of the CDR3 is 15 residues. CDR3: CASRPDTDGDNVLTF. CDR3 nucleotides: TGTGCCAGCAGACCCGACACGGATGGGGACAACGTCCTGACTTTC. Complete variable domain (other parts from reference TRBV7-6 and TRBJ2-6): GAGVSQSPRYKVTKRGQDVALRCDPISGHVSLYWYRQALGQGPEFLTYFNYEAQQDKSGLPNDRFSAERPEGSISTLTIQRTEQRDSAMYRCASRPDTDGDNVLTFGAGSRLTVL.

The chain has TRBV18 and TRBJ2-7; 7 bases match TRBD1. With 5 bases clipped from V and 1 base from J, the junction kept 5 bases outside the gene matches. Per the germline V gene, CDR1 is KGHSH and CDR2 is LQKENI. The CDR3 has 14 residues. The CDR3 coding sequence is TGTGCCAGCTCATTTGACAGGGTTTCCTACGAGCAGTACTTC. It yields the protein CASSFDRVSYEQYF.

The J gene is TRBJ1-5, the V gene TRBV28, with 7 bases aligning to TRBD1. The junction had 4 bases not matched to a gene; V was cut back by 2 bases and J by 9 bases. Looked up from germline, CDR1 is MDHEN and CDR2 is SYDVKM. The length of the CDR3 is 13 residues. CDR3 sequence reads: CASSLGRGVPQHF. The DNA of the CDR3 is TGTGCCAGCAGTTTAGGCAGGGGGGTGCCCCAGCATTTT.

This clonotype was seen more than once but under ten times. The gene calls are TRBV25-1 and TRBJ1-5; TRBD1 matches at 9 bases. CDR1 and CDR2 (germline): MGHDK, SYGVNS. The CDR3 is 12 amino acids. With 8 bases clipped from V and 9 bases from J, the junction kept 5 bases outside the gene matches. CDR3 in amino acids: CASGQGTGPQHF. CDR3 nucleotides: TGTGCCAGCGGACAGGGGACGGGGCCCCAGCATTTT.

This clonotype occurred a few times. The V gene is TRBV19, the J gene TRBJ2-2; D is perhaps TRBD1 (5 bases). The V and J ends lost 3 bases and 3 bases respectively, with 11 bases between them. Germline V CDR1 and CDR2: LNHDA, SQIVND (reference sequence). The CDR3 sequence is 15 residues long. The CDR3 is CASSMKRQYTGELFF. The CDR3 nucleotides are TGTGCCAGTAGTATGAAGAGACAGTACACCGGGGAGCTGTTTTTT.

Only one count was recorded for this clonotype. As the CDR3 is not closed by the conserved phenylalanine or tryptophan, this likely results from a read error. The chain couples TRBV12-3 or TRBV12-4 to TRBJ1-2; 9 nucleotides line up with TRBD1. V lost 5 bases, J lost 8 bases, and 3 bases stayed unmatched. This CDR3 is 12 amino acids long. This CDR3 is CASSPGQGGYTL. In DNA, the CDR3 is TGTGCCAGCAGTCCCGGACAGGGGGGCTACACCTTG.

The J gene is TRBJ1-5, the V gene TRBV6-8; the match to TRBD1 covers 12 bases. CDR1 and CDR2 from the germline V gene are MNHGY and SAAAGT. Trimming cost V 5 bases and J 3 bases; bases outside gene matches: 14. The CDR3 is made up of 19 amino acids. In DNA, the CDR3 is TGTGCCAGCAGTACCAAACCGGGACAGGGGGCCGGATTCAATCAGCCCCAGCATTTT. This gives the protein CASSTKPGQGAGFNQPQHF.